The source of this T cell receptor beta chain is a study of blood T cell repertoires in COVID-19. Study as a whole: The origin of the acute and convalescent COVID-19 samples was the United States, Italy and Spain. PBMCs, B-cell-depleted T cells, or T cells provided the cDNA or gDNA that made up the material.

The CDR3 has 13 residues. V was pared by 0 bases and J by 15 bases, with 15 bases between. Per the germline V gene, CDR1 is SGHNT and CDR2 is YENEEA. Original methodology: Amplification of reference gene primers provided the estimated nucleated cell counts. Using immunoSEQ multiplex PCR, the repertoire was profiled, and TCRdb retains in-frame clones only, with some absent. That table furnishes V, J and clone size, whereas the DNA furnished D and trimming. The repertoire consists of about 120,000 clones, with around 87% occurring once and the leading ten covering roughly 8%. The receptor's source is a human donor in a cohort sampled during active COVID-19. The sequencing input was peripheral blood. The chain uses TRBV11-3 and TRBJ2-1; D ambiguous. The CDR3 nucleotides are TGTGCCAGCAGCTTAGAATCGCGGAGTCCACTGTTCTTC. Protein product: CASSLESRSPLFF. Supplemented by reference TRBV11-3 and TRBJ2-1, the full variable domain reads EAGVVQSPRYKIIEKKQPVAFWCNPISGHNTLYWYLQNLGQGPELLIRYENEEAVDDSQLPKDRFSAERLKGVDSTLKIQPAELGDSAVYLCASSLESRSPLFFGPGTRLTVL.